Following are 2 T cell receptor beta chains from one sample sequenced in a study of immune characterization of retroperitoneal liposarcoma. TCRdb recomputed calls from the PCR reads with MiXCR, one row per CDR3 protein. The table records almost 8,500 distinct CDR3 sequences, roughly 39% of them present only once. The sample was tumor tissue. The receptor set was obtained from a male donor with retroperitoneal liposarcoma.

This clonotype is labeled medium-sized (0.01 to 0.1%). The chain links TRBV7-2 to TRBJ2-5; maybe TRBD2 (6 bases). The closer fit of TRBJ2-1 to the DNA end suggests the J call may be wrong. The CDR3 totals 14 residues. Germline CDR1 reads SGHTA; CDR2 reads FQGNSA. The CDR3 DNA is TGTGCCAGCAGCATATCGGGAGAACGGTACGAGCAGTTCTTC. Amino acid sequence: CASSISGERYEQFF.

This rearrangement joins TRBV6-1 to TRBJ2-1, with 9 bases identical to TRBD2. The CDR3 spans 17 residues. The V and J ends lost 5 bases and 4 bases, in that order; junction bases with no gene match: 12. Germline V gene sequence: CDR1 MNHNS, CDR2 SASEGT. In DNA form, the CDR3 reads TGTGCCAGCAGTTCCCGCCGGAAGCTAGCGGGGTACAATGAGCAGTTCTTC. This encodes CASSSRRKLAGYNEQFF.